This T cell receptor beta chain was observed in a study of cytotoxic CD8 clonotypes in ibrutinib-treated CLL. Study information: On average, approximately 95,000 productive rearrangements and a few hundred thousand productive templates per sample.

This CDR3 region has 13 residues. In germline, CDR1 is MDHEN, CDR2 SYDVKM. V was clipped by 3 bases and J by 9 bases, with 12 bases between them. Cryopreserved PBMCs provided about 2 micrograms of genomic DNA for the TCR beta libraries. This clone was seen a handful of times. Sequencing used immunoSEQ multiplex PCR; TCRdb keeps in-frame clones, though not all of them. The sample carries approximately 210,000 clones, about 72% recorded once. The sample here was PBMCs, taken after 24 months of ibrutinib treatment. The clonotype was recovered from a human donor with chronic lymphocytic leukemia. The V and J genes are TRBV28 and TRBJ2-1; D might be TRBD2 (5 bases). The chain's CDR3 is CASSFGSAREQFF. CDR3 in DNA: TGTGCCAGCAGTTTTGGTAGCGCCCGTGAGCAGTTCTTC.